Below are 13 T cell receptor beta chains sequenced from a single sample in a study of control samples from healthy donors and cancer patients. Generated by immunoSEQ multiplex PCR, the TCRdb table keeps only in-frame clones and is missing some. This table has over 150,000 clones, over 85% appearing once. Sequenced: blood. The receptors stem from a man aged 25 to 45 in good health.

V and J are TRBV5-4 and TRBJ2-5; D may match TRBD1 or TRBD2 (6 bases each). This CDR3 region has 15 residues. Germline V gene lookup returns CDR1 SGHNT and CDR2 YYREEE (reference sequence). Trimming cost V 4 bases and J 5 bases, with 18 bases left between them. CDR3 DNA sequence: TGTGCCAGCAGCCAAGGGACAAGGAGGGAGGAGACCCAGTACTTC. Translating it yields CASSQGTRREETQYF.

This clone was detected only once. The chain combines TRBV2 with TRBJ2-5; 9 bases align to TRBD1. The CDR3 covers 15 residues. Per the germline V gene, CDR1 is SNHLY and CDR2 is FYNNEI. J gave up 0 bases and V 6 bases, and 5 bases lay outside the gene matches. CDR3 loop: CASRAGQGYQETQYF. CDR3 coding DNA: TGTGCCAGCAGAGCGGGACAGGGATACCAAGAGACCCAGTACTTC.

The CDR3 DNA sequence: TGTGCCAGCAGTTTATTGACTAGCGGCACAGATACGCAGTATTTT. Translation: CASSLLTSGTDTQYF. This chain links TRBV27 with TRBJ2-3; 8 bases agree with TRBD2. Germline V gene lookup returns CDR1 MNHEY and CDR2 SMNVEV (reference sequence). The trim removed 1 base at V and 1 base at J, leaving 1 base unmatched. CDR3 length equals 15 residues.

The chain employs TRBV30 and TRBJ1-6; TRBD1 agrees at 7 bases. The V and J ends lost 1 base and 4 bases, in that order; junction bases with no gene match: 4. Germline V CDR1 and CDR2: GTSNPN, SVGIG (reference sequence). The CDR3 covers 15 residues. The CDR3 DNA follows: TGTGCCTGGAGTGACGCAGGGGGATATAATTCACCCCTCCACTTT. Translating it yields CAWSDAGGYNSPLHF.

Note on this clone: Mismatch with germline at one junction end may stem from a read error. The CDR3 bases are TGCGCCAGCAGCCGGGATGCAGTGGCACGTACTAACTATGACTACACCTTC. Encoded protein: CASSRDAVARTNYDYTF. The chain combines TRBV5-1 with TRBJ1-2; D not resolved. CDR3 length: 17 amino acids. Germline V gives CDR1 SGHRS, CDR2 YFSETQ.

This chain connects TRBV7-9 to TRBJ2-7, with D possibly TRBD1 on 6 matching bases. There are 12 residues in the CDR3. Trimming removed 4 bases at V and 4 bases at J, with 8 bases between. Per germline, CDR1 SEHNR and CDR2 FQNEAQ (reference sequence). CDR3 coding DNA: TGTGCCAGCAGCTCAGGGGATTACGAGCAGTACTTC. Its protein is CASSSGDYEQYF. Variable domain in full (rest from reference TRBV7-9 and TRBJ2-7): DTGVSQNPRHKITKRGQNVTFRCDPISEHNRLYWYRQTLGQGPEFLTYFQNEAQLEKSRLLSDRFSAERPKGSFSTLEIQRTEQGDSAMYLCASSSGDYEQYFGPGTRLTVT.

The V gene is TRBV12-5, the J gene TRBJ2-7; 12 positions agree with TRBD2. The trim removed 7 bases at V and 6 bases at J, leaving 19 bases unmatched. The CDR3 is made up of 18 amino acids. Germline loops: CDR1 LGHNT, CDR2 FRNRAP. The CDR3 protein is CASVSCTSGRYPLSEQYF. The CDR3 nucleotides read TGTGCTAGTGTGAGTTGTACTAGCGGGAGGTACCCACTATCCGAGCAGTACTTC.

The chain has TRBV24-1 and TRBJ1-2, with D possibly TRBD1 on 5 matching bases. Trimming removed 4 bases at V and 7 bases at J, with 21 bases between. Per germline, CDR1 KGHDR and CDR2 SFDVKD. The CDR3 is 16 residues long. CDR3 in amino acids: CATSDPRAEVFSGYTF. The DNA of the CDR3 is TGTGCCACCAGTGACCCCAGGGCGGAGGTTTTTAGTGGCTACACCTTC.

CDR3 nucleotides: TGTGCCAGCAGCAGGACAGGGGTGAGCAATCAGCCCCAGCATTTT. Translation gives CASSRTGVSNQPQHF. This chain connects TRBV7-2 to TRBJ1-5, with TRBD1 identical over 9 bases. The V gene end was trimmed by 5 bases and the J gene end by 1 base; junction bases not matched to a gene: 3. The CDR3 loop spans 15 amino acids. Germline CDR1 reads SGHTA; CDR2 reads FQGNSA.

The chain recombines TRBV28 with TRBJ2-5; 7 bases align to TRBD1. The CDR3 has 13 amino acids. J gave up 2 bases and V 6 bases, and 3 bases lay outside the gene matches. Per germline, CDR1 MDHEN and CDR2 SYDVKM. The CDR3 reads CASRLGQQETQYF. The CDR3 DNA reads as TGTGCCAGCAGGCTGGGACAGCAAGAGACCCAGTACTTC.

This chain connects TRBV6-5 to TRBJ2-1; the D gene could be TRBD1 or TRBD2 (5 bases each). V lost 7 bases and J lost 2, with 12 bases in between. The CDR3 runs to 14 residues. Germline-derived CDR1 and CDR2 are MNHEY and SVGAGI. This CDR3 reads CASKRGSTYNEQFF. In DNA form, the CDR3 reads TGTGCCAGCAAACGGGGCTCGACCTACAATGAGCAGTTCTTC.

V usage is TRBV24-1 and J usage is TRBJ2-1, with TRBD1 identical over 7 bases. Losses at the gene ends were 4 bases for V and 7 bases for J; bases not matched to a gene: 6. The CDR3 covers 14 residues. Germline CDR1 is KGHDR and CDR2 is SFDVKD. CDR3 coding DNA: TGTGCCACCAGTGACCACAGGGGTAAAAATGAGCAGTTCTTC. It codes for CATSDHRGKNEQFF.

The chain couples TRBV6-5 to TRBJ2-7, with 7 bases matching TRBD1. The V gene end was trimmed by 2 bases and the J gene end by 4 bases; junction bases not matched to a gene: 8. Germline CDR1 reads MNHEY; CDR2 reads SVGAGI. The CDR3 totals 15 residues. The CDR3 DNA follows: TGTGCCAGCAGTTACCAGACAGGGTCCCGATACGAGCAGTACTTC. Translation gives CASSYQTGSRYEQYF.